This T cell receptor beta chain comes out of a study of neurological immune-mediated disorders. The cDNA was synthesized by means of template-switch 5'RACE, which was carried out with 10-nucleotide random UMIs. TCRdb recomputed calls from the 5' RACE reads with MiXCR, one row per CDR3 protein. Among tens of thousands of distinct CDR3 sequences listed, roughly 3.1% were seen once. The time point is: longitudinal time-point 1 (baseline). PBMCs stored at -80 C, numbering 2 million, were the origin of the unsorted libraries. Germline V gene data show CDR1 as SQVTM and CDR2 as ANQGSEA. Trimming cost V 4 bases and J 4 bases; bases outside gene matches: 5. The CDR3 totals 14 residues. This clonotype was seen many times.

V and J are TRBV29-1 and TRBJ2-1; TRBD1 agrees at 9 bases. Material: PBMCs. The clonotype originates from a woman aged 60-75 years with multiple sclerosis. This CDR3 reads CSVVAGQGYNEQFF. CDR3 bases: TGCAGCGTTGTGGCGGGACAGGGTTACAATGAGCAGTTCTTC.